Each of the 30 T cell receptor beta chains below was sequenced from the same sample in a study of CD8 T cells in Susac syndrome. About 0.5 to 1 ug RNA was reverse transcribed with random hexamers. Via MiXCR, TCRdb re-called the immunoSEQ multiplex PCR reads, giving one row per CDR3 protein. The sample has under 250,000 distinct CDR3 sequences, 93% seen once. The sample consisted of CD4+ T cells from PBMCs. The receptor set was obtained from a human donor with multiple sclerosis.

The chain is built from TRBV13 and TRBJ2-5; 16 nucleotides agree with TRBD2. Germline V gene sequence: CDR1 PRHDT, CDR2 FYEKMQ (reference sequence). This CDR3 is built from 19 residues. With 6 bases clipped from V and 5 bases from J, the junction kept 15 bases outside the gene matches. The CDR3 DNA is TGTGCCAGCAGAAAGGGACTAGCGGGAGGGAGGGCACGGCACGAGACCCAGTACTTC. This codes for CASRKGLAGGRARHETQYF. Full variable domain (remainder filled in from reference TRBV13 and TRBJ2-5): AAGVIQSPRHLIKEKRETATLKCYPIPRHDTVYWYQQGPGQDPQFLISFYEKMQSDKGSIPDRFSAQQFSDYHSELNMSSLELGDSALYFCASRKGLAGGRARHETQYFGPGTRLLVL.

The chain recombines TRBV5-1 with TRBJ1-5; D is unresolved. Germline loops: CDR1 SGHRS, CDR2 YFSETQ. The germline V and J ends were trimmed by 5 bases and 4 bases, with 16 bases remaining between them. The CDR3 runs 15 residues. CDR3 sequence reads: CASSKDGVANQPQHF. CDR3 in DNA: TGCGCCAGCAGTAAGGATGGAGTGGCAAATCAGCCCCAGCATTTT.

The V gene is TRBV24-1, the J gene TRBJ2-1; D possibly corresponds to TRBD1 (5 bases). Germline V gene lookup returns CDR1 KGHDR and CDR2 SFDVKD. Trimming shortened V by 9 bases and J by 8 bases, and 22 bases separated the two germline ends. CDR3 length equals 15 residues. The chain's CDR3 is CATSGWRSESDEQFF. The CDR3 region has the DNA TGTGCCACCTCAGGGTGGCGGTCCGAGAGCGATGAGCAGTTCTTC.

For the CDR3, the DNA is TGTGCCTGGAGTCGCCCCCGGGGGGGAGCAGATACGCAGTATTTT. Amino acids: CAWSRPRGGADTQYF. The V gene is TRBV30, the J gene TRBJ2-3; 8 bases are shared with TRBD2. This CDR3 region has 15 residues. Germline V lookup: CDR1 GTSNPN, CDR2 SVGIG (reference sequence). V dropped 2 bases and J dropped 4; count of bases not matched to a gene: 8. Based on the CDR3 plus reference TRBV30 and TRBJ2-3, the full variable domain is SQTIHQWPATLVQPVGSPLSLECTVEGTSNPNLYWYRQAAGRGLQLLFYSVGIGQISSEVPQNLSASRPQDRQFILSSKKLLLSDSGFYLCAWSRPRGGADTQYFGPGTRLTVL.

The chain combines TRBV28 with TRBJ2-2; D unresolved. V was trimmed by 3 bases and J by 6 bases, leaving 8 bases between them. From germline, CDR1 is MDHEN and CDR2 SYDVKM. The CDR3 covers 13 residues. The CDR3 reads CASSFVASGELFF. The CDR3, as DNA: TGTGCCAGCAGTTTCGTCGCGTCCGGGGAGCTGTTTTTT.

The chain couples TRBV3-1 to TRBJ2-3; D gene unclear. The CDR3 is 15 amino acids. CDR1 and CDR2 from the germline V gene are LGHDT and YNNKEL (reference sequence). V lost 1 base and J lost 1, with 9 bases in between. CDR3 DNA: TGTGCCAGCAGCCAAGGGTTAGCCCGCACAGATACGCAGTATTTT. Translating gives CASSQGLARTDTQYF.

This clonotype was detected once. V usage is TRBV2 and J usage is TRBJ1-2, with D perhaps matching TRBD1 (6 bases). Germline CDR1 reads SNHLY; CDR2 reads FYNNEI. Deletions cut 2 bases from V and 4 bases from J, with 8 bases between. This CDR3 is 13 amino acids long. The CDR3 DNA sequence: TGTGCCAGCAGTGAATTGGGGGCCTATGGCTACACCTTC. This gives the protein CASSELGAYGYTF.

This clonotype showed up just once. The rearrangement joins TRBV11-2 to TRBJ2-3, with 9 bases lining up with TRBD2. The trim removed 3 bases at V and 4 bases at J, leaving 5 bases unmatched. This CDR3 spans 15 amino acids. The germline CDR1 and CDR2 sequences are SGHAT and FQNNGV. The CDR3 nucleotides are TGTGCCAGCAGCTTTAATAGCGGGAGTTCAGATACGCAGTATTTT. This translates into CASSFNSGSSDTQYF.

The rearrangement joins TRBV29-1 to TRBJ2-3; D remains ambiguous. This CDR3 is built from 11 residues. Trimming cost V 3 bases and J 5 bases, with 6 bases left between them. Germline V gene data show CDR1 as SQVTM and CDR2 as ANQGSEA. CDR3 DNA sequence: TGCAGCGTTGAGTGGATAGATACGCAGTATTTT. Translation gives CSVEWIDTQYF.

The rearrangement links TRBV30 to TRBJ2-7; TRBD2 agrees at 13 bases. The CDR3 spans 16 residues. CDR1 GTSNPN and CDR2 SVGIG come from the germline V gene (reference sequence). The V gene end was trimmed by 1 base and the J gene end by 6 bases; junction bases not matched to a gene: 9. CDR3 sequence: CAWSDGTSGRAGEQYV. CDR3 nucleotide sequence: TGTGCCTGGAGTGACGGAACTAGCGGGAGGGCGGGCGAGCAGTACGTC.

This chain uses TRBV13 with TRBJ2-1; TRBD1 aligns across 7 bases. The J call could be wrong; TRBJ2-7 is a better fit for the DNA end. The CDR3 loop spans 15 amino acids. The germline V gene has CDR1 PRHDT and CDR2 FYEKMQ (reference sequence). This chain's CDR3 is CASSLGDRSGHEQYF. The CDR3 DNA reads as TGTGCCAGCAGCTTAGGGGACAGGAGTGGCCACGAGCAGTACTTC.

This chain links TRBV20-1 with TRBJ2-7; 8 bases line up with TRBD1. V trimming: 5 bases; J trimming: 2 bases; junction bases outside the gene matches: 5. The CDR3 is 13 amino acids. The germline gives CDR1 DFQATT, CDR2 SNEGSKA (reference sequence). The CDR3 DNA sequence: TGCAGTGCTTCATGGACAGGGACCTACGAGCAGTACTTC. Amino acid sequence: CSASWTGTYEQYF.

J is TRBJ1-1 and V is TRBV7-3; 7 bases agree with TRBD1. In germline, CDR1 is SGHTA, CDR2 FQGTGA. V was clipped by 5 bases and J by 6 bases; unmatched bases: 3. CDR3 length: 12 amino acids. CDR3 DNA: TGTGCCAGCAGCGCGGGGACAGCTGAAGCTTTCTTT. Its translation: CASSAGTAEAFF.

V is TRBV29-1 and J is TRBJ2-2; 7 nucleotides align to TRBD1. V shed 6 bases and J 1 base; nucleotides not matched to a gene: 2. This CDR3 has 13 residues. The germline V gene has CDR1 SQVTM and CDR2 ANQGSEA. In nucleotides, the CDR3 is TGCAGCGTACGGACAGGGAACACCGGGGAGCTGTTTTTT. Its translation is CSVRTGNTGELFF.

The chain employs TRBV20-1 and TRBJ2-1, with D perhaps assigned TRBD1 or TRBD2 (5 bases each). Germline CDR1 DFQATT, CDR2 SNEGSKA (reference sequence). Deletions cut 1 base from V and 4 bases from J, with 14 bases between. The CDR3 is 15 amino acids. CDR3 loop: CSARVLGTPYNEQFF. In nucleotides, the CDR3 is TGCAGTGCTAGAGTCCTGGGGACCCCATACAATGAGCAGTTCTTC.

The J gene is TRBJ1-1, the V gene TRBV20-1; D gene ambiguous. The CDR3 is 12 residues long. Trimming pared 5 bases from V and 1 base from J, leaving 8 bases between. Germline lookup yields CDR1 DFQATT and CDR2 SNEGSKA (reference sequence). CDR3 sequence (DNA): TGCAGTGCTTGGACGGCGAACACTGAAGCTTTCTTT. Protein: CSAWTANTEAFF.

This chain joins TRBV6-2 or TRBV6-3 and TRBJ2-3; the D call may be TRBD1 or TRBD2 (5 bases each). V dropped 2 bases and J dropped 1 base, with 10 bases sitting between them. Germline-derived CDR1 and CDR2 are MNHEY and SVGEGT. CDR3 length equals 15 residues. Here the CDR3 DNA reads TGTGCCAGCAGTTACGGAGGCAGGGGCACAGATACGCAGTATTTT. It is translated as CASSYGGRGTDTQYF.

The chain combines TRBV9 with TRBJ2-3; 13 bases map to TRBD2. Losses at the gene ends were 3 bases for V and 2 bases for J; bases not matched to a gene: 3. The germline V gene encodes CDR1 SGDLS and CDR2 YYNGEE. This CDR3 spans 16 amino acids. The CDR3 sequence: CASSALAGGATDTQYF. The DNA for the CDR3 is TGTGCCAGCAGCGCACTAGCGGGAGGGGCCACAGATACGCAGTATTTT.

The genes are TRBV5-8 and TRBJ1-5; D may be TRBD1 (5 bases). V gave up 5 bases and J gave up 4 bases, with 13 bases separating them. Germline V gene lookup returns CDR1 SGHTS and CDR2 YDEGEE. The CDR3 is 14 residues long. For the CDR3, the DNA is TGTGCCAGCAGGGGACTCCAGACTAATCAGCCCCAGCATTTT. Amino acids: CASRGLQTNQPQHF.

In nucleotides, the CDR3 is TGTGCCAGTAATAAGCCCGGGACAGGGGAAGATCAAGCTTTCTTT. Residues: CASNKPGTGEDQAFF. The rearrangement uses TRBV19 and TRBJ1-1; the match to TRBD1 covers 10 bases. Germline V CDR1 and CDR2: LNHDA, SQIVND (reference sequence). V was pared by 7 bases and J by 9 bases, with 14 bases of the junction left unmatched. The CDR3 totals 15 residues. The full variable domain, its missing parts supplied by reference TRBV19 and TRBJ1-1, is DGGITQSPKYLFRKEGQNVTLSCEQNLNHDAMYWYRQDPGQGLRLIYYSQIVNDFQKGDIAEGYSVSREKKESFPLTVTSAQKNPTAFYLCASNKPGTGEDQAFFGQGTRLTVV.

This CDR3 reads CASSLVLSYEQYF. CDR3 bases: TGTGCCAGCAGCTTAGTTTTGTCCTACGAGCAGTACTTC. The chain links TRBV7-9 to TRBJ2-7; D is unclear. The germline V gene has CDR1 SEHNR and CDR2 FQNEAQ (reference sequence). Between the trimmed V and J ends, which lost 1 base and 1 base, there was a span of 5 bases. CDR3 size: 13 residues.

The rearrangement joins TRBV7-8 to TRBJ1-1, with D maybe TRBD1 (5 bases). The CDR3 has 14 amino acids. The germline V gene has CDR1 SGHVS and CDR2 FQNEAQ. V was cut by 6 bases and J by 5 bases, with 16 bases left in between. The CDR3 DNA is TGTGCCAGCAGTCCCGGGACCTTCGAGACTGAAGCTTTCTTT. Translating gives CASSPGTFETEAFF.

The chain employs TRBV28 and TRBJ1-5, with TRBD1 identical over 7 bases. J was trimmed by 4 bases and V by 7 bases; bases with no gene match: 1. Germline assignment: CDR1 MDHEN and CDR2 SYDVKM. This CDR3 has 12 amino acids. DNA for the CDR3: TGTGCCAGCACGACAGGGAATCAGCCCCAGCATTTT. This translates into CASTTGNQPQHF.

This chain connects TRBV14 to TRBJ2-3, with D possibly matching TRBD1 (5 bases). Germline loops: CDR1 SGHDN, CDR2 FVKESK. This CDR3 region has 15 residues. The ends were cut back, 4 bases at V and 0 bases at J, with 11 bases in the middle. The CDR3 DNA sequence: TGTGCCAGCAGCCGATCCAGGGATAGCACAGATACGCAGTATTTT. This sequence encodes CASSRSRDSTDTQYF.

The chain carries TRBV5-1 and TRBJ1-4; D not certain. The CDR3 consists of 15 residues. V dropped 0 bases and J dropped 7 bases, with 13 bases sitting between them. Germline values: CDR1 SGHRS, CDR2 YFSETQ. The DNA of the CDR3 is TGCGCCAGCAGCTTGGAAGGGCTCGAGGTTGAAAAACTGTTTTTT. Translating it yields CASSLEGLEVEKLFF. The whole variable domain, remainder taken from reference TRBV5-1 and TRBJ1-4, is KAGVTQTPRYLIKTRGQQVTLSCSPISGHRSVSWYQQTPGQGLQFLFEYFSETQRNKGNFPGRFSGRQFSNSRSEMNVSTLELGDSALYLCASSLEGLEVEKLFFGSGTQLSVL.

This chain connects TRBV19 to TRBJ2-7, with D perhaps matching TRBD2 (6 bases). Germline V lookup: CDR1 LNHDA, CDR2 SQIVND (reference sequence). The CDR3 totals 14 residues. With 5 bases removed from V and 1 base from J, the gap between germline ends came to 12 bases. Here the CDR3 DNA reads TGTGCCAGTAGTGGAGGCGGGATTTCCTACGAGCAGTACTTC. It codes for CASSGGGISYEQYF.

CDR3 region: CASSQGERAFF. CDR3 bases: TGTGCCAGCAGCCAGGGGGAGCGGGCTTTCTTT. This sequence joins TRBV3-1 and TRBJ1-1; maybe TRBD1 (5 bases). CDR3 length equals 11 residues. Trimming took off 3 bases at V and 11 bases at J, with 10 bases between the two ends. The germline CDR1 and CDR2 sequences are LGHDT and YNNKEL (reference sequence). The variable domain in full, completed from reference TRBV3-1 and TRBJ1-1, reads DTAVSQTPKYLVTQMGNDKSIKCEQNLGHDTMYWYKQDSKKFLKIMFSYNNKELIINETVPNRFSPKSPDKAHLNLHINSLELGDSAVYFCASSQGERAFFGQGTRLTVV.

The chain is built from TRBV30 and TRBJ1-2; 9 bases fit TRBD1. Germline V gene data show CDR1 as GTSNPN and CDR2 as SVGIG (reference sequence). This CDR3 is built from 11 residues. The V and J ends lost 2 bases and 11 bases, in that order; junction bases with no gene match: 3. CDR3 amino acids: CAWSPGQGYTF. The DNA of the CDR3 is TGTGCCTGGAGTCCCGGACAGGGGTACACCTTC.

The chain couples TRBV23-1 to TRBJ2-7; perhaps TRBD2 as D (6 bases). TRBV23-1 qualifies as an ORF whose function is uncertain. This CDR3 contains 14 residues. Trimming shortened V by 5 bases and J by 2 bases, and 13 bases separated the two germline ends. CDR3 DNA: TGCGCCAGCAGTATTTACGGGACTCCCTACGAGCAGTACGTC. Protein product: CASSIYGTPYEQYV.

The genes are TRBV5-6 and TRBJ2-7; TRBD2 matches 7 bases. The junction had 6 bases not matched to a gene; V was cut back by 4 bases and J by 2 bases. The CDR3 is 14 residues long. Germline CDR1 is SGHDT and CDR2 is YYEEEE. In nucleotides, the CDR3 is TGTGCCAGCAGCCAAGCGGGACCTACCTACGAGCAGTACGTC. It translates to CASSQAGPTYEQYV.